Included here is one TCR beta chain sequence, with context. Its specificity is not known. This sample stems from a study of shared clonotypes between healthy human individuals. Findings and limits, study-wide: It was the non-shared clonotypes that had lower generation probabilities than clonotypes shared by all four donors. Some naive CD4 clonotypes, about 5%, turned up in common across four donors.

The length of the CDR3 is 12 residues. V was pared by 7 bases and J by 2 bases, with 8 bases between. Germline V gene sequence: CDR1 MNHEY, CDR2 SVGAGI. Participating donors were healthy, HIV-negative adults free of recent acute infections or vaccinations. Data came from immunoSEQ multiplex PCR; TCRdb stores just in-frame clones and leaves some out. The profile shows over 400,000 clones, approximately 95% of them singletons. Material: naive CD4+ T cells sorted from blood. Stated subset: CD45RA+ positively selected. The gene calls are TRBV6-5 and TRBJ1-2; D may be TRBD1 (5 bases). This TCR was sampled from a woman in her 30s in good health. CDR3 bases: TGTGCCAGCACCGCAGGGAACTATGGCTACACCTTC. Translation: CASTAGNYGYTF.